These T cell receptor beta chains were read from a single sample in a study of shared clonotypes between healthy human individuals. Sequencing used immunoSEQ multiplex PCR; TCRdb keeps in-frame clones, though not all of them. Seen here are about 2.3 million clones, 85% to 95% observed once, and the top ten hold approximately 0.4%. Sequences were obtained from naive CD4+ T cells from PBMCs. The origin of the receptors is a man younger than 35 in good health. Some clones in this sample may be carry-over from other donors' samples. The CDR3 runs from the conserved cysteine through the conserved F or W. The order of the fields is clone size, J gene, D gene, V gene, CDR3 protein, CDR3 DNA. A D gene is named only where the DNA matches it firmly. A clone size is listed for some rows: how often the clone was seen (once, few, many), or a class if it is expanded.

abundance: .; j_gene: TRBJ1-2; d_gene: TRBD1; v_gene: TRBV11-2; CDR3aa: CASSATGQGAQDYGYTF; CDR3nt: TGTGCCAGCAGCGCCACGGGACAGGGGGCGCAGGACTATGGCTACACCTTC
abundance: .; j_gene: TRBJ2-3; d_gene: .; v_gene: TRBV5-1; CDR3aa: CASSLRTGGTDTQYF; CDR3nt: TGCGCCAGCAGCTTGAGGACAGGAGGGACAGATACGCAGTATTTT
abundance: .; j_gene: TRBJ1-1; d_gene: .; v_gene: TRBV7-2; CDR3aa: CASSYADERVGAFF; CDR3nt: TGTGCCAGCAGCTACGCCGACGAGCGGGTGGGAGCTTTCTTT
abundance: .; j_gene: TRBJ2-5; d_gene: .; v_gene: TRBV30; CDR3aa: CAWSVLSQETQYF; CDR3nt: TGTGCCTGGAGTGTACTCAGCCAAGAGACCCAGTACTTC
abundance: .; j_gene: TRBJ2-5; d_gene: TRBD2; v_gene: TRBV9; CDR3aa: CASSVSGRAGEQTQYF; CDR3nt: TGTGCCAGCAGCGTTAGCGGGAGGGCCGGCGAACAGACCCAGTACTTC
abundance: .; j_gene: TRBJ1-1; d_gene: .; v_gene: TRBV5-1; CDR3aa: CASSLAPPNTEAFF; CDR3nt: TGCGCCAGCAGCTTGGCCCCCCCGAACACTGAAGCTTTCTTT
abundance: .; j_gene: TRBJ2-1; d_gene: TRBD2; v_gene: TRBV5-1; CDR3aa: CASSERTSGTDEQFF; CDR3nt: TGCGCCAGCAGCGAAAGGACTAGCGGCACCGATGAGCAGTTCTTC
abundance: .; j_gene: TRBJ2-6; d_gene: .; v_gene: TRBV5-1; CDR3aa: CASSIPRDSGANVLTF; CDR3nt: TGCGCCAGCAGCATCCCCCGCGACTCTGGGGCCAACGTCCTGACTTTC
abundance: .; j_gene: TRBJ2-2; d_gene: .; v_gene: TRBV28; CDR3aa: CASSVPANTGELFF; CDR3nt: TGTGCCAGCAGTGTACCAGCGAACACCGGGGAGCTGTTTTTT
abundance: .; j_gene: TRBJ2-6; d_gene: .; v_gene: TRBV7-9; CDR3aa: CASSLDAVRANVLTF; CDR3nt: TGTGCCAGCAGCTTAGACGCCGTTAGGGCCAACGTCCTGACTTTC
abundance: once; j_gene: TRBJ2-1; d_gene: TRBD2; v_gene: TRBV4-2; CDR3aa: CASSQEPSGSAYNEQFF; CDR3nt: TGTGCCAGCAGCCAAGAACCTAGCGGGAGCGCCTACAATGAGCAGTTCTTC
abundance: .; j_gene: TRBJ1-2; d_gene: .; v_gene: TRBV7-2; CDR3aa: CASSLNTGFGGYTF; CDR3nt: TGTGCCAGCAGCCTTAATACAGGGTTTGGTGGCTACACCTTC
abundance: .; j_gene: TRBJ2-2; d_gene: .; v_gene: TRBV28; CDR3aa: CASRVNTGELFF; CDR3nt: TGTGCCAGCAGGGTAAACACCGGGGAGCTGTTTTTT